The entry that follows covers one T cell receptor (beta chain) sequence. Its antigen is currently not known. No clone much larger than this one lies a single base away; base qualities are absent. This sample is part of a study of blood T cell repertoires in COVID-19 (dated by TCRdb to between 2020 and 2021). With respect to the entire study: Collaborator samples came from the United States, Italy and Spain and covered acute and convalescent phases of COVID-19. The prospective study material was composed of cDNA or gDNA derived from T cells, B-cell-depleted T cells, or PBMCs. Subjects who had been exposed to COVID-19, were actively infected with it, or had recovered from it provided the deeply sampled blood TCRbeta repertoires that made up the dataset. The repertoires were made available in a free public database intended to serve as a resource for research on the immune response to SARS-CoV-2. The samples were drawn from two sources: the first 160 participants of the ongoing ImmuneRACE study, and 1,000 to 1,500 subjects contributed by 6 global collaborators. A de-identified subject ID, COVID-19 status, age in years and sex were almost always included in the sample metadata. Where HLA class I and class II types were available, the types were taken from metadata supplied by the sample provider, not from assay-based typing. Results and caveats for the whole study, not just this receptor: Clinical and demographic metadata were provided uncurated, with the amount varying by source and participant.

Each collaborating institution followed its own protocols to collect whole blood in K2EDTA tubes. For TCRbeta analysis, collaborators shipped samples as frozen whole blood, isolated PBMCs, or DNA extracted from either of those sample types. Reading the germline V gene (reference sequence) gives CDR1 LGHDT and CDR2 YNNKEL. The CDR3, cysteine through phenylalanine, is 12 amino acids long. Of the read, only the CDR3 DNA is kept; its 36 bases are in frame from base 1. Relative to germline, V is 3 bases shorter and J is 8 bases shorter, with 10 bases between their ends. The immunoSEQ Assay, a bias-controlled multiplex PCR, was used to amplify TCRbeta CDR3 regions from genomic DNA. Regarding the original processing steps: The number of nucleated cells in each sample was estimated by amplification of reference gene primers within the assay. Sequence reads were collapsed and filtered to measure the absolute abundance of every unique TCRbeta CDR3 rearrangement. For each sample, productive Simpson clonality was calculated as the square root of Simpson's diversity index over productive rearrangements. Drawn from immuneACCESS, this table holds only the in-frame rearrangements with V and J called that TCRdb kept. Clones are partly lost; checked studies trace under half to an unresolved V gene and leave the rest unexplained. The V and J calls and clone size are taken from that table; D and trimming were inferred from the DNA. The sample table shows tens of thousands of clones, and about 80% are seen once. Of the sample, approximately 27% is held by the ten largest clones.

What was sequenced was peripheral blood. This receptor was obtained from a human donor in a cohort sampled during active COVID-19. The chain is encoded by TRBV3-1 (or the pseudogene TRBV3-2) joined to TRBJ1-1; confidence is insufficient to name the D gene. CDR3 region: CASSHYGREAFF. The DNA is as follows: TGTGCCAGCAGCCATTATGGCAGAGAAGCTTTCTTT.